Listed below are T cell receptor beta chains from one sample, sequenced in a study of blood T cell repertoires in COVID-19. Clones were read by immunoSEQ multiplex PCR, and TCRdb kept only the in-frame ones, dropping some. The sample includes around 250,000 clones, approximately 88% of them seen just once. The specimen was peripheral blood. These receptors all stem from a human donor in a cohort sampled during active COVID-19. Both conserved end residues are part of each CDR3. The D gene is left open where the match is weak. Clone size, where shown, is once, few, many, or a class for clones that have expanded.

D	V	size	length	J	DNA	CDR3
-	TRBV7-6	-	15	TRBJ2-7	TGTGCCAGCAGCCCCCTGAGCGGTGTCACCTACGAGCAGTACTTC	CASSPLSGVTYEQYF
TRBD1	TRBV6-2/TRBV6-3	-	15	TRBJ1-5	TGTGCCAGCAGTCAACAGGGGGGGGACAATCAGCCCCAGCATTTT	CASSQQGGDNQPQHF
-	TRBV4-3	-	18	TRBJ2-7	TGCGCCAGCAGCCAAGAATGGGCGAGGGAGACCCTGTTTAACGAGCAGTACTTC	CASSQEWARETLFNEQYF
-	TRBV5-4	-	14	TRBJ2-5	TGTGCCAGCAGCTCGGAGGAGGTTGGAGAGACCCAGTACTTC	CASSSEEVGETQYF
-	TRBV11-3	-	13	TRBJ2-7	TGTGCCAGCAGCTTAACAGGGAGCCACGAGCAGTACTTC	CASSLTGSHEQYF
TRBD2	TRBV27	once	16	TRBJ2-2	TGTGCCACCTCCCCTTCTGGACTAGCGGGACGAGGGGAGCTGTTTTTT	CATSPSGLAGRGELFF
-	TRBV30	-	15	TRBJ1-2	TGTGCCTGGAGTGTACGCAGGGTCGATATCTATGGCTACACCTTC	CAWSVRRVDIYGYTF
TRBD2	TRBV7-2	-	15	TRBJ2-3	TGTGCCAGCAGCTTATGGGCAGCGGGAGCAGATACGCAGTATTTT	CASSLWAAGADTQYF
-	TRBV6-1	-	17	TRBJ2-5	TGTGCCAGCAGTGAAATCAGGACGGGAACCCCCCGGGAGACCCAGTACTTC	CASSEIRTGTPRETQYF
TRBD1	TRBV7-9	-	17	TRBJ1-2	TGTGCCAGCAGCTTCTCGGACAGGGGGTACCGTGGCTATGGCTACACCTTC	CASSFSDRGYRGYGYTF
TRBD1	TRBV14	-	15	TRBJ2-7	TGTGCCAGCAGCCGCGGGACAGGGGGCCCCTACGAGCAGTACTTC	CASSRGTGGPYEQYF
TRBD1	TRBV7-9	-	14	TRBJ2-5	TGTGCCAGCAGAATGGGACAGGCAAAAGAGACCCAGTACTTC	CASRMGQAKETQYF
TRBD1	TRBV19	-	18	TRBJ1-5	TGTGCCAGTAGTAGTTTCGGGAGGGGGCGCGGCTCCAATCAGCCCCAGCATTTT	CASSSFGRGRGSNQPQHF
-	TRBV27	-	14	TRBJ1-5	TGTGCCAGCAGTGGGGGGGGAGGTTTTCAGCCCCAGCATTTT	CASSGGGGFQPQHF
TRBD1	TRBV7-9	-	14	TRBJ1-2	TGTGCCAGCAGCCAGGACAGGGCCTCGGGCGGCTACACCTTC	CASSQDRASGGYTF
TRBD2	TRBV4-1	-	15	TRBJ2-1	TGCGCCAGCAGCCTCAAACGAGCGGGAGGAAGTGAGCAGTTCTTC	CASSLKRAGGSEQFF
TRBD2	TRBV4-3	-	15	TRBJ2-1	TGCGCCAGCAGCCATCTAGCGGGACCCTACAATGAGCAGTTCTTC	CASSHLAGPYNEQFF
-	TRBV6-5	-	15	TRBJ2-7	TGTGCCAGCAGCCCATTCCGGGATCAAAGAAGGGAGCAGTACTTC	CASSPFRDQRREQYF
TRBD2	TRBV2	-	16	TRBJ2-1	TGTGCCAGCAGTGAACTGGCTAGCGGGGGGGCAAATGAGCAGTTCTTC	CASSELASGGANEQFF
TRBD1	TRBV10-3	-	14	TRBJ1-1	TGTGCCACCGGGACAGGGGGGATGAACACTGAAGCTTTCTTT	CATGTGGMNTEAFF
TRBD1	TRBV7-2	-	18	TRBJ2-6	TGTGCCAGCAGCCAGAGGGGACAGGCCCTCTCTGGGGCCAACGTCCTGACTTTC	CASSQRGQALSGANVLTF
-	TRBV29-1	once	13	TRBJ1-2	TGCAGCGTTGTGGCTTTCGGGGAAATTGGCTACACCTTC	CSVVAFGEIGYTF
TRBD2	TRBV29-1	-	13	TRBJ2-4	TGCAGCGTTGCGGGGGGGACCAAAAACATTCAGTACTTC	CSVAGGTKNIQYF
TRBD2	TRBV9	-	18	TRBJ2-2	TGTGCCAGCAGCGAGGGACTAGCGGGGCCACTGACGGCCGGGGAGCTGTTTTTT	CASSEGLAGPLTAGELFF
TRBD1	TRBV11-3	-	13	TRBJ2-5	TGTGCCAGCAGCTTGACAGGACAGGGAACCCAGTACTTC	CASSLTGQGTQYF
-	TRBV4-3	-	15	TRBJ2-3	TGCGCCAGCAGCCAACTCCCTTGGGGACTAGATACGCAGTATTTT	CASSQLPWGLDTQYF
TRBD1	TRBV27	once	15	TRBJ1-5	TGTGCCAGCAGACCGGACAGGGTGGGCAATCAGCCCCAGCATTTT	CASRPDRVGNQPQHF
TRBD2	TRBV6-1	-	17	TRBJ2-1	TGTGCCAGCAGTGAAGAATTTACTAGCGGGGGCTACAATGAGCAGTTCTTC	CASSEEFTSGGYNEQFF
-	TRBV7-2	-	15	TRBJ1-3	TGTGCCAGCAGCCCAGGACAGCTCTCTGGAAACACCATATATTTT	CASSPGQLSGNTIYF
TRBD1	TRBV19	-	14	TRBJ1-1	TGTGCCAGTAGTATCCGGGACAGGGGAAAGTTTGCTTTCTTT	CASSIRDRGKFAFF
TRBD2	TRBV29-1	once	14	TRBJ2-7	TGCAGCGTTGATCTTAGCGGGAGCTTCAACGAGCAGTACTTC	CSVDLSGSFNEQYF
-	TRBV6-1	few	16	TRBJ1-2	TGTGCCAGCAGTGAATCAGAGGGATTCAGTAACTATGGCTACACCTTC	CASSESEGFSNYGYTF
TRBD1	TRBV6-2/TRBV6-3	-	15	TRBJ1-2	TGTGCCAGCAGTTACTCGGAGGGGGCTGCCTATGGCTACACCTTC	CASSYSEGAAYGYTF